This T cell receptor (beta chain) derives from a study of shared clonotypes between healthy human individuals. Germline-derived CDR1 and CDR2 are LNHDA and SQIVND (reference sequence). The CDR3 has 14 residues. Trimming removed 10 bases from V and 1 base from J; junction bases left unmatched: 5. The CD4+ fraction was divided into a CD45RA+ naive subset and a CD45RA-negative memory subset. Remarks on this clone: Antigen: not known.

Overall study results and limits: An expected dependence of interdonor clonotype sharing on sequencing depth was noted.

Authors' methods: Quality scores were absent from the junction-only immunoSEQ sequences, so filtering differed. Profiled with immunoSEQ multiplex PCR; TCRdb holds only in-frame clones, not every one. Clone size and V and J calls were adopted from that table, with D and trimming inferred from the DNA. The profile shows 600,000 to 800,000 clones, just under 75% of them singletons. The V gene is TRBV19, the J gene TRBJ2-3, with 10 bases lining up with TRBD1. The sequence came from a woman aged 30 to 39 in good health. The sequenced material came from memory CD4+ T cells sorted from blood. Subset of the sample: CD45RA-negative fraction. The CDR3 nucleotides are TGTGCCACCTCGGACAGGGGGGGCACAGATACGCAGTATTTT. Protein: CATSDRGGTDTQYF.